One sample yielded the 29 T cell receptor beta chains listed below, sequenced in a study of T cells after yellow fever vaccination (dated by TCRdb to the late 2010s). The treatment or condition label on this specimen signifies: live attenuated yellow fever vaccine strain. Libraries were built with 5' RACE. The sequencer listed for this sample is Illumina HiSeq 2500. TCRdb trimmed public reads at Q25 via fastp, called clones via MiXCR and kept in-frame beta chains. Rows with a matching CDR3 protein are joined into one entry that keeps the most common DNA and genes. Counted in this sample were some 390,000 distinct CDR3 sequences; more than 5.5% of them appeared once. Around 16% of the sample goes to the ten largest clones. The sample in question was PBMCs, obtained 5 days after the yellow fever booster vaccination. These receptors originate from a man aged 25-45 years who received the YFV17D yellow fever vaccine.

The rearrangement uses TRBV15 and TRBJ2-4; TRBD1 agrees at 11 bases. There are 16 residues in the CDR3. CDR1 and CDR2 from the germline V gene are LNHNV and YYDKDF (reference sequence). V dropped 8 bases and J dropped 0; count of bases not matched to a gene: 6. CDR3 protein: CATSGTGGLAKNIQYF. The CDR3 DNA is TGTGCCACCTCCGGGACAGGGGGGTTAGCCAAAAACATTCAGTACTTC.

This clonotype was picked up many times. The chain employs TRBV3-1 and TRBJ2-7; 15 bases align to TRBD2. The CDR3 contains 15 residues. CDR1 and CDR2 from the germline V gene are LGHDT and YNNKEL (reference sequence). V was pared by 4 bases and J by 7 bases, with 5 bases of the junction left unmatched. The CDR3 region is CASSPGTSGRLEQYF. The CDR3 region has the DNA TGTGCCAGCAGCCCCGGGACTAGCGGGAGGCTGGAGCAGTACTTC.

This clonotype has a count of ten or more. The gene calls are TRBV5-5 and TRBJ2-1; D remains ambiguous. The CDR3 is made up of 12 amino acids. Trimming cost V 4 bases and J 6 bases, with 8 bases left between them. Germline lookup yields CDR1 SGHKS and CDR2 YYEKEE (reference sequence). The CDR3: CASSRTVNEQFF. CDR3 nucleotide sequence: TGTGCCAGCAGCCGGACCGTCAATGAGCAGTTCTTC.

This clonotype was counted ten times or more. The chain's CDR3 is CASAVAGLPYEQYF. The CDR3 nucleotides read TGTGCCAGCGCAGTAGCGGGGCTCCCCTACGAGCAGTACTTC. This sequence joins TRBV7-2 and TRBJ2-7, with 8 nucleotides matching TRBD2. J was trimmed by 2 bases and V by 8 bases; bases with no gene match: 8. The CDR3 length is 14 residues. Germline V CDR1 and CDR2: SGHTA, FQGNSA.

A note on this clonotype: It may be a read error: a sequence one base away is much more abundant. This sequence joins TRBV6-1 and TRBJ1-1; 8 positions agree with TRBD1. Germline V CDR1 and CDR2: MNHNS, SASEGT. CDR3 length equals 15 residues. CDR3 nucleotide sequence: TGTGCCAGCAGGCGGAACAGGGGGTTGGACACTGAAGCTTCCTTT. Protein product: CASRRNRGLDTEASF.

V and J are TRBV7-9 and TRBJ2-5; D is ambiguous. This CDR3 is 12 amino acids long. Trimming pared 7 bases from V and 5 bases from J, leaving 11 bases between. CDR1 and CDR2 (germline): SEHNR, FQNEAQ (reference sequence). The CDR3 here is CASKQDSETQYF. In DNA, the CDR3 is TGTGCCAGCAAGCAGGATAGTGAGACCCAGTACTTC.

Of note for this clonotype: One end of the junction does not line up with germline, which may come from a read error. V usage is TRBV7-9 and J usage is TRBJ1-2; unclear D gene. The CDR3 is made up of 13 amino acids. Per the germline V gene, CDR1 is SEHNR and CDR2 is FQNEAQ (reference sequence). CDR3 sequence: CAISFGLHYGYTF. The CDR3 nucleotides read TGTGCCATCAGCTTTGGGCTCCACTATGGCTACACCTTC. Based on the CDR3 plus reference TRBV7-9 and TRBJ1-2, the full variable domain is DTGVSQNPRHKITKRGQNVTFRCDPISEHNRLYWYRQTLGQGPEFLTYFQNEAQLEKSRLLSDRFSAERPKGSFSTLEIQRTEQGDSAMYLCAISFGLHYGYTFGSGTRLTVV.

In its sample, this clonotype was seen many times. The CDR3 region has the DNA TGTGCCAGCAGCGGTAGCGGGAGACCTGAGCAGTTCTTC. Its protein product is CASSGSGRPEQFF. The chain employs TRBV6-1 and TRBJ2-1; TRBD2 matches 9 bases. Per germline, CDR1 MNHNS and CDR2 SASEGT. After removal of 6 bases from V and 9 bases from J, the junction contained 6 bases not matched to a gene. The CDR3 sequence is 13 residues long.

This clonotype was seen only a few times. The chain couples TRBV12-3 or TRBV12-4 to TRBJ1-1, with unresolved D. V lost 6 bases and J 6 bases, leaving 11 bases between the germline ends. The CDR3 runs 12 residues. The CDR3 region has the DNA TGTGCCAGCAGCCCCAACCCCCCTGAAGCTTTCTTT. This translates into CASSPNPPEAFF.

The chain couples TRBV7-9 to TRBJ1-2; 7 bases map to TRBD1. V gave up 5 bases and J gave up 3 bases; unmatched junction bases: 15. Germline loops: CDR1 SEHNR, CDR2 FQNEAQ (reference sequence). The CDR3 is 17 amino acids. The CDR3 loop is CASSQTGTGARDYGYTF. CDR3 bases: TGTGCCAGCAGCCAAACGGGAACAGGGGCGAGGGACTATGGCTACACCTTC.

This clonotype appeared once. CDR3 protein: CAFCLFGVPSGRSGELFF. For the CDR3, the DNA is TGTGCCTTCTGTTTGTTCGGAGTGCCTAGCGGGAGGTCCGGGGAGCTGTTTTTT. The chain uses TRBV2 and TRBJ2-2; the match to TRBD2 covers 11 bases. V dropped 11 bases and J dropped 6; count of bases not matched to a gene: 20. The CDR3 length is 18 residues. Germline CDR1 reads SNHLY; CDR2 reads FYNNEI.

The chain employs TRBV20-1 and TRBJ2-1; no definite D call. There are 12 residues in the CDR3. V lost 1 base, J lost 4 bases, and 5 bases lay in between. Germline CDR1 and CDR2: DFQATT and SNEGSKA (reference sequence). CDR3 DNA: TGCAGTGCTAGAGTGCCATACAATGAGCAGTTCTTC. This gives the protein CSARVPYNEQFF.

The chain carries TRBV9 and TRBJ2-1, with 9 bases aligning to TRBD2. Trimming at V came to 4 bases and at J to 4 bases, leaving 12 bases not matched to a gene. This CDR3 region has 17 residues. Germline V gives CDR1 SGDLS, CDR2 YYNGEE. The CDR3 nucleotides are TGTGCCAGCAGCCCAGGCGGGGGGGCGCGGATTTACAATGAGCAGTTCTTC. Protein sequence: CASSPGGGARIYNEQFF.

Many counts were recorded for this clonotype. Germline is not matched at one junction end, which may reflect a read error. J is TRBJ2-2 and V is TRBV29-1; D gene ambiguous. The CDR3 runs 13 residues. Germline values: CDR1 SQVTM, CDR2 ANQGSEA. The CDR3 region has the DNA TGCAGCGTTGAAGCGGCGAATACCGGGGAGCTGTTTTTT. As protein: CSVEAANTGELFF.

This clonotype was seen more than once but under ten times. The CDR3 loop is CASSPRTSDTQYF. The CDR3 DNA reads TGTGCCAGCAGTCCACGTACCTCAGATACGCAGTATTTT. V usage is TRBV6-2 or TRBV6-3 and J usage is TRBJ2-3; no clear D gene. The CDR3 has 13 amino acids. The ends were cut back, 5 bases at V and 4 bases at J, with 10 bases in the middle. Germline CDR1 and CDR2: MNHEY and SVGEGT.

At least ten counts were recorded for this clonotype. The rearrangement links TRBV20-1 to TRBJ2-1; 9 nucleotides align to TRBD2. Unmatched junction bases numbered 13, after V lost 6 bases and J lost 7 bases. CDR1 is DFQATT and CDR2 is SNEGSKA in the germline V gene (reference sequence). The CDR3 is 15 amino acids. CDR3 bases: TGCAGTGCGGGGGGGACTAGCCCCCTGGGGAATGAGCAGTTCTTC. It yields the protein CSAGGTSPLGNEQFF.

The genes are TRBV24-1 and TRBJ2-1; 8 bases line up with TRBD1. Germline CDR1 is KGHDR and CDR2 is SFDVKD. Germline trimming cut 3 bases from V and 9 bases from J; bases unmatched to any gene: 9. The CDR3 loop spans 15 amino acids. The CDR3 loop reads CATSDRGQAEGEQFF. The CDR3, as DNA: TGTGCCACCAGTGATCGGGGACAGGCCGAGGGTGAGCAGTTCTTC.

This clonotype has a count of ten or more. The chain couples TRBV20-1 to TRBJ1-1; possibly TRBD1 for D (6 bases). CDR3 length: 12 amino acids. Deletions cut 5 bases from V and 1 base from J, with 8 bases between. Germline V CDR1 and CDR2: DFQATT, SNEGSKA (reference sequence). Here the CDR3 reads CSAGQPNTEAFF. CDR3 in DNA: TGCAGTGCTGGACAGCCGAACACTGAAGCTTTCTTT.

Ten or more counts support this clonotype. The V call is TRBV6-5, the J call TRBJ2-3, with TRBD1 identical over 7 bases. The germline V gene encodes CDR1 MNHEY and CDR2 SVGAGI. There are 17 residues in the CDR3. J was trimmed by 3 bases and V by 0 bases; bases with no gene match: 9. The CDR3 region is CASSYSVSGQSTDTQYF. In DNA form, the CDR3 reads TGTGCCAGCAGTTACTCGGTCTCGGGACAGAGTACAGATACGCAGTATTTT.

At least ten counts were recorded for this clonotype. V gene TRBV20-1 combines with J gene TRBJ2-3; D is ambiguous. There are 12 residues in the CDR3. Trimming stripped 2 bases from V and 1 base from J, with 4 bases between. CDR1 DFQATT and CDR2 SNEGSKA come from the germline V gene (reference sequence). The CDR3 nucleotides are TGCAGTGCTAGATACGGCACAGATACGCAGTATTTT. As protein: CSARYGTDTQYF.

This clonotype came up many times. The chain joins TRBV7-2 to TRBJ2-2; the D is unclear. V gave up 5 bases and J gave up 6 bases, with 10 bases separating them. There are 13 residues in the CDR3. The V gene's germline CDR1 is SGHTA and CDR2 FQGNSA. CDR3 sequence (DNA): TGTGCCAGCAGCCTTCAACCCCCCGGGGAGCTGTTTTTT. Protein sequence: CASSLQPPGELFF. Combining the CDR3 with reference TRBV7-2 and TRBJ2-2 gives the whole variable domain GAGVSQSPSNKVTEKGKDVELRCDPISGHTALYWYRQSLGQGLEFLIYFQGNSAPDKSGLPSDRFSAERTGGSVSTLTIQRTQQEDSAVYLCASSLQPPGELFFGEGSRLTVL.

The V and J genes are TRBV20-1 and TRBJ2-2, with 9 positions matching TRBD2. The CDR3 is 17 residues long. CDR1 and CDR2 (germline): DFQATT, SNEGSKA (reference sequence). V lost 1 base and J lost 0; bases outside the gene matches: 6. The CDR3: CSARGGSGSANTGELFF. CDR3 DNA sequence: TGCAGTGCTAGAGGAGGTAGCGGGAGTGCGAACACCGGGGAGCTGTTTTTT.

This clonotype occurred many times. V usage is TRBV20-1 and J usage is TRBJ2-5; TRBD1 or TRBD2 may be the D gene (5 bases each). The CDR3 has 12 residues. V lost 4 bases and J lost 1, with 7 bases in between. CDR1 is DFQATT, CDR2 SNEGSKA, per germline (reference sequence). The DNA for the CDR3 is TGCAGTGCTACCGGGACCCAAGAGACCCAGTACTTC. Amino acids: CSATGTQETQYF.

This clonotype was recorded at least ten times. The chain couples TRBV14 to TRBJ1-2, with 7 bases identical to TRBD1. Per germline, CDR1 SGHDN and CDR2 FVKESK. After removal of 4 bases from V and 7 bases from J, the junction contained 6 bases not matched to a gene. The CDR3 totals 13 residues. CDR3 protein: CASSPNRQGGYTF. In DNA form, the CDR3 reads TGTGCCAGCAGCCCGAACCGACAGGGTGGCTACACCTTC.

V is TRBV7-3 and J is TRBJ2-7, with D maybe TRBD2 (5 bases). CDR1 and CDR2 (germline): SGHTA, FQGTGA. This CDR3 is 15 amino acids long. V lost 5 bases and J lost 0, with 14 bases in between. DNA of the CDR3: TGTGCCAGCAGCCTACTAGGTGGGAACTCCTACGAGCAGTACTTC. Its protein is CASSLLGGNSYEQYF.

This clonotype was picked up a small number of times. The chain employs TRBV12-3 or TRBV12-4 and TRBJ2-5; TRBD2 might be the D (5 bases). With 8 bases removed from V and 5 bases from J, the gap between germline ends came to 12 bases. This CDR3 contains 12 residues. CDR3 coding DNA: TGTGCCAGCGTGGGAGTCGGGGAGACCCAGTACTTC. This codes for CASVGVGETQYF.

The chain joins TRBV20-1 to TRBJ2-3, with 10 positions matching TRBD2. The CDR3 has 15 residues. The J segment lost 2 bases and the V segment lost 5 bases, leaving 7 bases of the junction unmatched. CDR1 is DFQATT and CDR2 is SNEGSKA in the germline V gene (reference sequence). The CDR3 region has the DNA TGCAGTGCTCCCTTAGCGGGAGGCCCCACAGATACGCAGTATTTT. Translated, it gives CSAPLAGGPTDTQYF.

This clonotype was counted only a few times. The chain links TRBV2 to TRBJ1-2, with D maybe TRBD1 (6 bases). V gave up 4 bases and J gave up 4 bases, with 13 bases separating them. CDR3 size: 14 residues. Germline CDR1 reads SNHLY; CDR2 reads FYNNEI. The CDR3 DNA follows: TGTGCCAGCAGTGGGGACCTGGGGGCCTATGGCTACACCTTC. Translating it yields CASSGDLGAYGYTF.

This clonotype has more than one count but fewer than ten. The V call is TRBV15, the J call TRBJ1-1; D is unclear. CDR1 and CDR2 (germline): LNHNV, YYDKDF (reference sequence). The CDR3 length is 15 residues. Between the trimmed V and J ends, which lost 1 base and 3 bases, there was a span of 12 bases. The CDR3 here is CATSRVQFMDTEAFF. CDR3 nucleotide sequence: TGTGCCACCAGCAGAGTGCAGTTTATGGACACTGAAGCTTTCTTT.